A single sample is the source of the 19 T cell receptor beta chains below, sequenced in a study of cytomegalovirus exposure and HLA in healthy donors. A multiplex PCR was run with 60 Vbeta primers and 13 Jbeta primers. Sequencing used immunoSEQ multiplex PCR; TCRdb keeps in-frame clones, though not all of them. The sample includes roughly 160,000 clones, 80% of them seen just once. Sequencing input: PBMCs. Receptors originate from a woman in her 50s in good health and CMV-seronegative.

The V gene is TRBV6-1, the J gene TRBJ1-1; TRBD1 agrees at 7 bases. Germline V lookup: CDR1 MNHNS, CDR2 SASEGT. Trimming cost V 5 bases and J 1 base; bases outside gene matches: 7. The CDR3 extends over 15 amino acids. The CDR3 region is CASSPLTGENTEAFF. The CDR3 nucleotides are TGTGCCAGCAGTCCTCTCACAGGGGAGAACACTGAAGCTTTCTTT.

The chain links TRBV5-1 to TRBJ2-1; D not certain. The CDR3 totals 16 residues. The V end was cut by 0 bases, the J end by 0 bases, with 10 bases between. Germline CDR1 is SGHRS and CDR2 is YFSETQ. For the CDR3, the DNA is TGCGCCAGCAGCTTGGACCTTTCGGGCTCCTACAATGAGCAGTTCTTC. Translated, it gives CASSLDLSGSYNEQFF.

The gene calls are TRBV7-6 and TRBJ1-2; 8 bases are shared with TRBD1. The ends lost 5 bases at V and 4 bases at J; junction bases unmatched: 3. This CDR3 has 13 amino acids. The V gene's germline CDR1 is SGHVS and CDR2 FNYEAQ. The CDR3 nucleotides are TGTGCCAGCAGCAAGGGACAGGTCTATGGCTACACCTTC. This sequence encodes CASSKGQVYGYTF.

The gene calls are TRBV7-2 and TRBJ2-7; D is unresolved. CDR1 and CDR2 from the germline V gene are SGHTA and FQGNSA. V lost 4 bases to trimming and J lost 0 bases, with 7 bases between them. The CDR3 spans 13 residues. The CDR3 reads CASSSQLSYEQYF. As DNA, the CDR3 is TGTGCCAGCAGCTCCCAACTCTCCTACGAGCAGTACTTC.

This sequence joins TRBV9 and TRBJ2-3, with 10 bases aligning to TRBD2. Germline V gene lookup returns CDR1 SGDLS and CDR2 YYNGEE. The CDR3 extends over 15 amino acids. After removal of 1 base from V and 6 bases from J, the junction contained 5 bases not matched to a gene. This chain's CDR3 is CASSVLPSGSDTQYF. The CDR3 DNA follows: TGTGCCAGCAGCGTACTTCCTAGCGGGAGTGATACGCAGTATTTT.

The chain has TRBV6-5 and TRBJ2-5; perhaps TRBD1 as D (6 bases). Trimming pared 6 bases from V and 3 bases from J, leaving 11 bases between. The germline V gene encodes CDR1 MNHEY and CDR2 SVGAGI. The CDR3 is made up of 13 amino acids. The CDR3 here is CASRPPGEETQYF. The CDR3 DNA is TGTGCCAGCAGACCTCCAGGGGAAGAGACCCAGTACTTC.

The rearrangement links TRBV6-1 to TRBJ2-2; 7 bases line up with TRBD1. The CDR3 is made up of 16 amino acids. CDR1 and CDR2 from the germline V gene are MNHNS and SASEGT. Germline trimming cut 1 base from V and 6 bases from J; bases unmatched to any gene: 8. The CDR3 nucleotides are TGTGCCAGCAGTGAAGTGGCCAGGGGGTTGGCCGGGGAGCTGTTTTTT. Protein: CASSEVARGLAGELFF.

This clone was detected a few times. The CDR3 loop is CATSRELSAGEQYF. The CDR3, as DNA: TGTGCCACCAGCAGAGAGTTGAGCGCGGGGGAGCAGTACTTC. The J gene is TRBJ2-7, the V gene TRBV15; the D gene is possibly TRBD2 (6 bases). Trimming shortened V by 0 bases and J by 7 bases, and 13 bases separated the two germline ends. Germline lookup yields CDR1 LNHNV and CDR2 YYDKDF (reference sequence). This CDR3 comprises 14 residues.

The V and J genes are TRBV2 and TRBJ2-7, with D uncertain. Trimming removed 3 bases from V and 3 bases from J, with 12 bases in between. This CDR3 has 14 amino acids. The germline gives CDR1 SNHLY, CDR2 FYNNEI. In DNA form, the CDR3 reads TGTGCCAGCAGTGAGGGTAACAGCTACTACGAGCAGTACTTC. Protein product: CASSEGNSYYEQYF.

This rearrangement joins TRBV29-1 to TRBJ2-5; TRBD1 matches at 9 bases. Trimming at V came to 4 bases and at J to 5 bases, leaving 2 bases not matched to a gene. CDR3 length: 12 amino acids. In germline, CDR1 is SQVTM, CDR2 ANQGSEA. The CDR3 loop is CSVAQGAETQYF. CDR3 sequence (DNA): TGCAGCGTTGCACAGGGGGCGGAGACCCAGTACTTC.

The rearrangement links TRBV19 to TRBJ1-1; weak D call: TRBD1 (6 bases). The CDR3 consists of 15 residues. Trimming pared 6 bases from V and 2 bases from J, leaving 16 bases between. Germline V lookup: CDR1 LNHDA, CDR2 SQIVND (reference sequence). As DNA, the CDR3 is TGTGCCAGTAGAAGAAACAGGGCCCCCAACACTGAAGCTTTCTTT. Its protein product is CASRRNRAPNTEAFF.

The genes are TRBV9 and TRBJ2-1; the match to TRBD1 covers 9 bases. This CDR3 contains 17 residues. The J segment lost 4 bases and the V segment lost 4 bases, leaving 12 bases of the junction unmatched. Germline CDR1 reads SGDLS; CDR2 reads YYNGEE. The CDR3 region has the DNA TGTGCCAGCAGCCGTTTCGGGACAGGGTATACTTACAATGAGCAGTTCTTC. As protein: CASSRFGTGYTYNEQFF.

The V and J genes are TRBV27 and TRBJ1-4, with a weak D call TRBD1 (6 bases). The CDR3 sequence is 16 residues long. CDR1 and CDR2 (germline): MNHEY, SMNVEV (reference sequence). V dropped 5 bases and J dropped 8 bases, with 21 bases sitting between them. In DNA, the CDR3 is TGTGCCAGCAGTGCACGAAAAGGGGGTTGGGGAGAAAAACTGTTTTTT. Encoded protein: CASSARKGGWGEKLFF.

This clone showed up just a few times. The chain carries TRBV10-3 and TRBJ1-4, with D unclear. The germline CDR1 and CDR2 sequences are ENHRY and SYGVKD. Trimming removed 0 bases at V and 4 bases at J, with 15 bases between. The CDR3 is 17 amino acids. The CDR3 DNA reads as TGTGCCATCAGTGAGTCTAGGCCCTCGGAGGGTAATGAAAAACTGTTTTTT. Its protein product is CAISESRPSEGNEKLFF.

J is TRBJ2-1 and V is TRBV7-2; no reliable D call. The CDR3 consists of 14 residues. V shed 0 bases and J shed 4 bases, with 7 bases lying between them. The germline CDR1 and CDR2 sequences are SGHTA and FQGNSA. The CDR3 sequence: CASSLATEYNEQFF. The CDR3 DNA sequence: TGTGCCAGCAGCTTAGCCACGGAGTACAATGAGCAGTTCTTC.

This clone has just one count. V usage is TRBV27 and J usage is TRBJ1-5; no firm D call. Trimming removed 3 bases at V and 2 bases at J, with 8 bases between. The CDR3 has 14 amino acids. The germline V gene has CDR1 MNHEY and CDR2 SMNVEV (reference sequence). CDR3: CASSFRRGNQPQHF. CDR3 DNA sequence: TGTGCCAGCAGTTTCCGCCGAGGCAATCAGCCCCAGCATTTT.

The V call is TRBV4-1, the J call TRBJ1-2; 8 bases match TRBD1. Germline V lookup: CDR1 MGHRA, CDR2 YSYEKL. V was clipped by 4 bases and J by 4 bases; unmatched bases: 8. The CDR3 sequence is 15 residues long. The DNA for the CDR3 is TGCGCCAGCAGCCCAGGCCCCGGACAGGGCTATGGCTACACCTTC. Residues: CASSPGPGQGYGYTF.

This chain connects TRBV5-8 to TRBJ1-4, with D tentatively TRBD1 (5 bases). With 3 bases removed from V and 0 bases from J, the gap between germline ends came to 9 bases. Germline CDR1 reads SGHTS; CDR2 reads YDEGEE. The CDR3 has 15 amino acids. DNA for the CDR3: TGTGCCAGCAGCTACGGGACTTCAACTAATGAAAAACTGTTTTTT. Its protein product is CASSYGTSTNEKLFF.

This clone was detected only once. The chain couples TRBV7-9 to TRBJ1-1, with 9 bases aligning to TRBD1. J was trimmed by 4 bases and V by 5 bases; bases with no gene match: 5. The CDR3 covers 14 residues. The germline V gene encodes CDR1 SEHNR and CDR2 FQNEAQ (reference sequence). The CDR3 DNA reads as TGTGCCAGCAGCGCCTCGACAGGGGGCACTGAAGCTTTCTTT. Its translation is CASSASTGGTEAFF.